This record covers a single T cell receptor beta chain. Its antigen is undetermined. Sequencing relied on immunoSEQ assay v3.0, run at survey level. Measured with immunoSEQ multiplex PCR; TCRdb has only the in-frame clones, and not every one. This table holds about 48,000 clones, roughly 80% found once. All donors provided no fewer than one pre-ART and no fewer than two post-ART PBMC samples. Going into DNA extraction, samples held roughly 0.9-11 million cryopreserved PBMC. This entry belongs to a study of long-term antiretroviral therapy in people with HIV. The study's findings and limits: In the period from the mid-2000s to the late 2010s, blood was collected, possibly under older ART regimens. The range of CDR3 lengths in HIV repertoires proved narrower than that found in controls.

Sequenced material: unsorted PBMCs, taken 0.8 years after starting antiretroviral therapy. The receptor's source is a young woman with HIV.

The DNA for the CDR3 is TGTGCCAGCATCTCCTCTGGGTTGCCCTACGAGCAGTACTTC. Translated: CASISSGLPYEQYF. V and J are TRBV27 and TRBJ2-7; D is unclear. V was trimmed by 7 bases and J by 2 bases, leaving 15 bases between them. Germline CDR1 is MNHEY and CDR2 is SMNVEV (reference sequence). The CDR3 is 14 residues long.